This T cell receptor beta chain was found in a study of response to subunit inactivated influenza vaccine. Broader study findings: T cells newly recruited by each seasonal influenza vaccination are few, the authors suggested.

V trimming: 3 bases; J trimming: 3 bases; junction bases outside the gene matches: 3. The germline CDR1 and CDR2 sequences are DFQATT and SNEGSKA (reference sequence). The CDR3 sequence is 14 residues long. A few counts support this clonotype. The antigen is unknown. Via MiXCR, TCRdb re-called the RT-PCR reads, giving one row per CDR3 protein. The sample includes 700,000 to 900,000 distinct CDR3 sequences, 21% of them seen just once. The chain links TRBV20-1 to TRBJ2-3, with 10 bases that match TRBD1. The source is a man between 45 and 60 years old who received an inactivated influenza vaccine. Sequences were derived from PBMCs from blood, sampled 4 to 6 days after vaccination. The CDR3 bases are TGCAGTGCTAGCGACAGGGGGCTGACAGATACGCAGTATTTT. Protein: CSASDRGLTDTQYF.